This T cell receptor beta chain was captured by sequencing in a study of cytotoxic CD8 clonotypes in ibrutinib-treated CLL. General study findings and limits: Among the clonotypes, public ones were uncommon and contracted or held stable on treatment.

Generated by immunoSEQ multiplex PCR, the TCRdb table keeps only in-frame clones and is missing some. The sample lists more than 150,000 clones; roughly 72% were seen once. Between the trimmed V and J ends, which lost 7 bases and 0 bases, there was a span of 12 bases. Germline V gene lookup returns CDR1 SQVTM and CDR2 ANQGSEA. There are 14 residues in the CDR3. Comment on this clone: Its antigen is not identified.

The sample here was PBMCs, taken after 24 months of ibrutinib treatment. The receptor's source is a human donor with chronic lymphocytic leukemia. The chain recombines TRBV29-1 with TRBJ2-2; TRBD2 is a possible D gene (5 bases). The CDR3 DNA reads TGCAGCGCAGGAAGCGGAACGAACACCGGGGAGCTGTTTTTT. It is translated as CSAGSGTNTGELFF.